This TCR beta chain is drawn from a study of blood T cell repertoires in COVID-19 (dated by TCRdb to 2020 to 2022). For the study in its entirety: Samples from collaborators originated in the United States, Italy and Spain and spanned both the acute and convalescent phases of COVID-19. The prospective study material was composed of cDNA or gDNA derived from T cells, B-cell-depleted T cells, or PBMCs. Subjects who had been exposed to COVID-19, were actively infected with it, or had recovered from it provided the deeply sampled blood TCRbeta repertoires that made up the dataset. The repertoires were made available in a free public database intended to serve as a resource for research on the immune response to SARS-CoV-2. The samples were drawn from two sources: the first 160 participants of the ongoing ImmuneRACE study, and 950 to 1,500 subjects contributed by 6 global collaborators. The sample metadata nearly always contained a de-identified subject ID, COVID-19 status, age in years and sex. HLA class I and class II types, where available, came from metadata supplied by the sample provider rather than from assay-based typing.

The full study reports these points: How much clinical and demographic metadata was included differed by source and by participant, and the metadata was provided uncurated.

V is cut by 0 bases and J by 2 bases, and the space between the germline ends is 10 bases. CDR1 SGHRS and CDR2 YFSETQ were looked up in the germline V gene. The CDR3 spans 15 residues, from the cysteine through the phenylalanine. Only the CDR3 DNA stays, 45 bases, in frame from base 1. Participants in the prospective study were enrolled through a virtual design, were aged about 18 to 100 years, and lived in about 25 United States geographic areas. To assign participants to cohorts, the prospective study relied on clinical history that participants themselves reported in a screening survey and a study questionnaire. Recovered participants in ImmuneRACE Cohort 3 were defined by two consecutive negative NP/OP PCR tests, clearance by a healthcare professional, or resolution of symptoms. Each participant in the prospective study had whole blood, serum and a nasopharyngeal or oropharyngeal swab collected by mobile phlebotomists. Participants in the prospective study had the option to provide additional blood draws and questionnaires over a 2-month period. Before DNA extraction, blood samples from the prospective study were shipped at room temperature or frozen.

TCRbeta CDR3 regions were amplified from genomic DNA by means of the immunoSEQ Assay, a bias-controlled multiplex PCR. For the original study's pipeline: Nucleated cell counts per sample were estimated from amplification of reference gene primers within the assay. To quantify the absolute abundance of each unique TCRbeta CDR3 rearrangement, sequence reads were collapsed and filtered. Productive Simpson clonality was computed per sample as the square root of Simpson's diversity index over productive rearrangements. This immuneACCESS table, as held by TCRdb, lists in-frame sequences with V and J called but not all clones. Of the missing ones, under half trace to an unresolved V gene in checked studies; the others have no known cause. V, J and clone size derive from that table, while D and trimming were established from the DNA sequence. The sample table shows 130,000 or so clones, and about four fifths are seen once. The ten largest clones take up 15% to 20% of the sample.

Concerning this clone: Its antigen specificity is not known. Base qualities are not at hand, and no much larger clone is one base apart.

This clonotype originated in a man aged 25-45 years who had recovered from COVID-19. Sample: PBMCs or T cells enriched from blood (not recorded which). Recombination joined TRBV5-1 with TRBJ2-3; there is no confident call for the D gene. At the DNA level, the sequence is TGCGCCAGCAGCTTGGCCGGTGACAACACAGATACGCAGTATTTT. It specifies CASSLAGDNTDTQYF.